Following are 2 T cell receptor beta chains from one sample sequenced in a study of T cells in Graves' hyperthyroidism and ophthalmopathy. RNA transcripts yielded amplified TCR beta CDR3 regions. The TCR CDR3 was amplified in a first-round RT-PCR using the HTBI primer set. TCRdb recomputed calls from the multiplex PCR reads with MiXCR, one row per CDR3 protein. This sample has 600,000 to 650,000 distinct CDR3 sequences, with around 16% found just once. The specimen was blood. The receptors stem from a woman aged 25-40 years with Graves' hyperthyroidism.

The chain has TRBV27 and TRBJ2-7; 10 bases are shared with TRBD2. The CDR3 is made up of 14 amino acids. Germline assignment: CDR1 MNHEY and CDR2 SMNVEV (reference sequence). V dropped 4 bases and J dropped 6; count of bases not matched to a gene: 6. In nucleotides, the CDR3 is TGTGCCAGCAGTTATAGCGGGAGGAATTCCGAGCAGTACTTC. It translates to CASSYSGRNSEQYF.

Notes on this clonotype: This may come from a read error, since a much larger clone is one base off. The chain uses TRBV5-1 and TRBJ2-7, with a weak D call TRBD1 (6 bases). The V end lost 4 bases, the J end lost 6 bases, and 14 bases lay between the germline ends. The CDR3 extends over 13 amino acids. Germline CDR1 SGHRS, CDR2 YFSETQ. The CDR3 loop reads CASSPQQGFEQYF. The DNA of the CDR3 is TGCGCCAGCAGCCCACAACAGGGATTCGAGCAGTACTTC.